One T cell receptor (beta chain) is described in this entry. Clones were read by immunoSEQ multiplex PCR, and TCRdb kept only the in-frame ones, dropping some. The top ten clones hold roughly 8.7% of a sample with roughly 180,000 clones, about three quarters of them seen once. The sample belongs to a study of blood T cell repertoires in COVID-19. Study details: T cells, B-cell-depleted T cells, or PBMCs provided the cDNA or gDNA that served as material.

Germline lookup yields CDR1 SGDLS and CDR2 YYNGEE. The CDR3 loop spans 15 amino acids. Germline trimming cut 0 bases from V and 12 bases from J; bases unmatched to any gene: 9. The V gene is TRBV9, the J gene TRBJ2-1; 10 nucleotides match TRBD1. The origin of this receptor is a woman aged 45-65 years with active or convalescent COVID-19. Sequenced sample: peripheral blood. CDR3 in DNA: TGTGCCAGCAGCGTAGTAGGGGACAGGGGTTCCTGGCAGTTCTTC. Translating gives CASSVVGDRGSWQFF.